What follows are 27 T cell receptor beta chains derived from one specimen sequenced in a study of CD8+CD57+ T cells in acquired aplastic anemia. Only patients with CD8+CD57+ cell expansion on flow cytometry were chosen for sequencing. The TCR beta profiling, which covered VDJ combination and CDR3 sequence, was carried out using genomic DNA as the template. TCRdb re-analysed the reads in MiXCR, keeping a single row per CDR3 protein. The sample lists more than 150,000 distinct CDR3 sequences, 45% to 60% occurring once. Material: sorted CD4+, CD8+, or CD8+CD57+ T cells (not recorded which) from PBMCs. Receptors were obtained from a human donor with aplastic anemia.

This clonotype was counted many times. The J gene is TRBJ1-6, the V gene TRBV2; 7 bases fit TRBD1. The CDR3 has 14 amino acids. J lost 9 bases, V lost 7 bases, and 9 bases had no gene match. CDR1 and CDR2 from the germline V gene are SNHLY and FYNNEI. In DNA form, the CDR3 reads TGTGCCAGCACCCTGGGACAGTCTCCTTCACCCCTCCACTTT. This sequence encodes CASTLGQSPSPLHF.

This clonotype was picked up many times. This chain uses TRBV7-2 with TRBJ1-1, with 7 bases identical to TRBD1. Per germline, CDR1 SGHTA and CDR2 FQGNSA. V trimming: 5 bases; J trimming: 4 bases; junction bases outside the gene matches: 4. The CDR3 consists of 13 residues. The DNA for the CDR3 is TGTGCCAGCAGCCGGACAGGTTTCACTGAAGCTTTCTTT. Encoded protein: CASSRTGFTEAFF.

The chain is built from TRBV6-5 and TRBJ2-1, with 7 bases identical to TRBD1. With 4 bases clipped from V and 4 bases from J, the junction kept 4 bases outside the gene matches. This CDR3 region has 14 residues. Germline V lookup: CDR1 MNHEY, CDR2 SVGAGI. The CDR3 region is CASSSPGQYNEQFF. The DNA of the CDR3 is TGTGCCAGCAGTTCTCCGGGACAGTACAATGAGCAGTTCTTC.

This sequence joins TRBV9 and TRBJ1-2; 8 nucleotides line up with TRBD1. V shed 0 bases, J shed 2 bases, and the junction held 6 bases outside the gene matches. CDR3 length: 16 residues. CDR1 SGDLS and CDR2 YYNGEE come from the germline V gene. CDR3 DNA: TGTGCCAGCAGCGTAGAGCGGGACAGGCCCAACTATGGCTACACCTTC. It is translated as CASSVERDRPNYGYTF.

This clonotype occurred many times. For the CDR3, the DNA is TGTGCCAGTAGTATTAAACAGGGGGCTACGAGGAATGAGCAGTTCTTC. Protein: CASSIKQGATRNEQFF. The chain uses TRBV19 and TRBJ2-1, with TRBD1 matching over 9 bases. The CDR3 runs 16 residues. Germline CDR1 and CDR2: LNHDA and SQIVND (reference sequence). Germline trimming cut 3 bases from V and 7 bases from J; bases unmatched to any gene: 10.

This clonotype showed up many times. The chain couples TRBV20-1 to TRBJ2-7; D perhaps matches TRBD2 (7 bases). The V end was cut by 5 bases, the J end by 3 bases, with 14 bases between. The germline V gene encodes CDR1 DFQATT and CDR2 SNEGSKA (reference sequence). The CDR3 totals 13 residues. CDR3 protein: CSAGSGDYYEQYF. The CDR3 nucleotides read TGCAGTGCTGGATCAGGGGACTACTACGAGCAGTACTTC.

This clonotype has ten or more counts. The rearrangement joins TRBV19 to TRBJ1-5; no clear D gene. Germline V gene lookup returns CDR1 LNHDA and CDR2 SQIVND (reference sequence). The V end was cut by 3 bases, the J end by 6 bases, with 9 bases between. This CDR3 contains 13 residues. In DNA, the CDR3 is TGTGCCAGTAGTATTCAGTTAGCTCAGCCCCAGCATTTT. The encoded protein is CASSIQLAQPQHF.

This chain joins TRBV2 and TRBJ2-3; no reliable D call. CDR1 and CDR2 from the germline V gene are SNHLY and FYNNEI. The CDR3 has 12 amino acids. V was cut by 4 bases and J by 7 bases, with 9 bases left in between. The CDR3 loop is CASSADSNTQYF. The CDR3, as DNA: TGTGCCAGCAGTGCGGATTCGAATACGCAGTATTTT. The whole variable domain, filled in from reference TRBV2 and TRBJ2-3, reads EPEVTQTPSHQVTQMGQEVILRCVPISNHLYFYWYRQILGQKVEFLVSFYNNEISEKSEIFDDQFSVERPDGSNFTLKIRSTKLEDSAMYFCASSADSNTQYFGPGTRLTVL.

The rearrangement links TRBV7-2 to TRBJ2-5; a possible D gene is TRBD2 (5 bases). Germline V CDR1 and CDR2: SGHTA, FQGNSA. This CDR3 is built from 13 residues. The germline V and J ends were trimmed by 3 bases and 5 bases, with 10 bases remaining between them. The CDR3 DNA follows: TGTGCCAGCAGCTTCGGGAAATGGGAGACCCAGTACTTC. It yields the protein CASSFGKWETQYF.

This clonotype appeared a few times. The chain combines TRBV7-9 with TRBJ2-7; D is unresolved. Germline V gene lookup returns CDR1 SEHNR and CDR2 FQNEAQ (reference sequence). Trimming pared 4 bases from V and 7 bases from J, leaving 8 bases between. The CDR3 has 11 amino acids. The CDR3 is CASSYTQEQYF. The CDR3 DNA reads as TGTGCCAGCAGCTATACACAGGAGCAGTACTTC.

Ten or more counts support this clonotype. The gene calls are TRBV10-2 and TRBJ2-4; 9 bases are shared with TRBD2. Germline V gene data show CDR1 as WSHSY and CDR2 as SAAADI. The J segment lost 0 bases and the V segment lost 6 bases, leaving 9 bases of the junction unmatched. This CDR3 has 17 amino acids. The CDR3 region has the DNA TGCGCCAGCAGCGCTCCGGGACTAGCCGTAGCCAAAAACATTCAGTACTTC. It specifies CASSAPGLAVAKNIQYF.

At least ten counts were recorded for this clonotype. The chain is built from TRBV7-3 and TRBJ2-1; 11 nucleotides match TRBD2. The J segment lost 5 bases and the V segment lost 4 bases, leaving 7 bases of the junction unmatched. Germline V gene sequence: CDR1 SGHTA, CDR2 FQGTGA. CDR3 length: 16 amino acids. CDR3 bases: TGTGCCAGCAGCTGGGGGGGGACTAGCGGACACAATGAGCAGTTCTTC. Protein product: CASSWGGTSGHNEQFF.

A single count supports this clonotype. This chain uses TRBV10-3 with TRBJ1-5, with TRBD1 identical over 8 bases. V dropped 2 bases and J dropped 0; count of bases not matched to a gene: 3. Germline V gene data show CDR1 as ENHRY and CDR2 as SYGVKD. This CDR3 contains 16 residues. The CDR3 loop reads CAISETGQGSNQPQHF. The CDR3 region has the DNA TGTGCCATCAGTGAGACAGGACAGGGTAGCAATCAGCCCCAGCATTTT.

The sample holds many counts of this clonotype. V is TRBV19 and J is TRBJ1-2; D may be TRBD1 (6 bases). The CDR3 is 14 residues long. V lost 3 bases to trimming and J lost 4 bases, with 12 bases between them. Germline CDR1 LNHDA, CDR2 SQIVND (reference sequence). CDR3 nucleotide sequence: TGTGCCAGTAGTATGGTGGGGGGGCTCTATGGCTACACCTTC. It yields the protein CASSMVGGLYGYTF. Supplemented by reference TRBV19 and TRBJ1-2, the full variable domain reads DGGITQSPKYLFRKEGQNVTLSCEQNLNHDAMYWYRQDPGQGLRLIYYSQIVNDFQKGDIAEGYSVSREKKESFPLTVTSAQKNPTAFYLCASSMVGGLYGYTFGSGTRLTVV.

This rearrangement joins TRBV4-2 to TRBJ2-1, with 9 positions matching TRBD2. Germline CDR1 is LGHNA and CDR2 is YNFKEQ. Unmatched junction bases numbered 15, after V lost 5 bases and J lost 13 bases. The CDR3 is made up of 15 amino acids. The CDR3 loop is CASSETHTPGLAQFF. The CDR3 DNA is TGTGCCAGCAGCGAAACCCACACTCCGGGACTAGCTCAGTTCTTC.

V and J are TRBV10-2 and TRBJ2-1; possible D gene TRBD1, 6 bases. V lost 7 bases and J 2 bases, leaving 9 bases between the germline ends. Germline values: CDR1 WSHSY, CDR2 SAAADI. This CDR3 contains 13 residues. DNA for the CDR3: TGCGCCAGCAACGGACAGCCCTACAATGAGCAGTTCTTC. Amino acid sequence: CASNGQPYNEQFF.

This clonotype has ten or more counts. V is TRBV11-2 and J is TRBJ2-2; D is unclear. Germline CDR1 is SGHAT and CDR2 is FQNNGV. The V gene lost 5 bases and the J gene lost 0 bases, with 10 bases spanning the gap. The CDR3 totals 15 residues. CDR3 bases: TGTGCCAGCAGCCCTATCGATACGAACACCGGGGAGCTGTTTTTT. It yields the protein CASSPIDTNTGELFF.

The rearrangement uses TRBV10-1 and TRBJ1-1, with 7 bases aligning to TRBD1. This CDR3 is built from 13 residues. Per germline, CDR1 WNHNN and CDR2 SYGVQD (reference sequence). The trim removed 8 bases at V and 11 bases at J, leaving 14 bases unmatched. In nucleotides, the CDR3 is TGCGCCAGCTCCTCTGGGAGACAGGGATTTGCTTTCTTT. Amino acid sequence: CASSSGRQGFAFF.

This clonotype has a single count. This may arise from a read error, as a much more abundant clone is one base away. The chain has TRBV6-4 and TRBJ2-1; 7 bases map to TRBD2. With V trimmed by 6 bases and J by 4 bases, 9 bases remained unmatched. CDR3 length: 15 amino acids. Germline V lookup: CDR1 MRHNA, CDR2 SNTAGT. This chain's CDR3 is CASSDGGSTYNEQFF. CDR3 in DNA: TGTGCCAGCAGCGACGGCGGGAGCACATACAATGAGCAGTTCTTC.

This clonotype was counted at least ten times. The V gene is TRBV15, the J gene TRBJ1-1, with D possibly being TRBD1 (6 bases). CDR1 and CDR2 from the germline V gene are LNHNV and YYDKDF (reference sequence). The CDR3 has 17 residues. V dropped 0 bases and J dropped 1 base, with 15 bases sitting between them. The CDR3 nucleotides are TGTGCCACCAGCAGAGACGCCGGTGGGGGCCGGAACACTGAAGCTTTCTTT. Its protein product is CATSRDAGGGRNTEAFF.

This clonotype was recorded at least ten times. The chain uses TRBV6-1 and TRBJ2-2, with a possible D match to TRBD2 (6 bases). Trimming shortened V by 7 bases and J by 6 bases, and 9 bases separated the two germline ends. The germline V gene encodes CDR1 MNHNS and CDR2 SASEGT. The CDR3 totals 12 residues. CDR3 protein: CASNRGSGELFF. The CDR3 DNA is TGTGCCAGCAATCGGGGGTCCGGGGAGCTGTTTTTT.

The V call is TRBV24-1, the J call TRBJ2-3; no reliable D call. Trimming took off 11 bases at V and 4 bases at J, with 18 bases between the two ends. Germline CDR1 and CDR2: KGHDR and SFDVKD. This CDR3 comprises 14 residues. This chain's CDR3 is CASSQVVQADTQYF. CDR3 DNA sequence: TGTGCCAGCAGCCAAGTTGTGCAGGCAGATACGCAGTATTTT.

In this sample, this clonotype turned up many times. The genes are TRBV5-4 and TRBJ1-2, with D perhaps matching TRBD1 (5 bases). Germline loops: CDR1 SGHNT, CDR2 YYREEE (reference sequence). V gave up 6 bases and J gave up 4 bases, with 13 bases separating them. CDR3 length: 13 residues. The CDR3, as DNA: TGTGCCAGCATGGGGACGGGATTCTATGGCTACACCTTC. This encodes CASMGTGFYGYTF. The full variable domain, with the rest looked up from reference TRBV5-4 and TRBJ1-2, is ETGVTQSPTHLIKTRGQQVTLRCSSQSGHNTVSWYQQALGQGPQFIFQYYREEENGRGNFPPRFSGLQFPNYSSELNVNALELDDSALYLCASMGTGFYGYTFGSGTRLTVV.

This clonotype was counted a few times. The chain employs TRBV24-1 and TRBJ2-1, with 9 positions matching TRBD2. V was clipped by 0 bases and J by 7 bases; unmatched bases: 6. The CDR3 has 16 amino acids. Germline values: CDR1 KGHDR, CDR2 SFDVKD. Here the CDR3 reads CATSDLGLAGRNEQFF. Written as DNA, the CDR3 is TGTGCCACCAGTGATTTGGGGCTAGCGGGGCGGAATGAGCAGTTCTTC.

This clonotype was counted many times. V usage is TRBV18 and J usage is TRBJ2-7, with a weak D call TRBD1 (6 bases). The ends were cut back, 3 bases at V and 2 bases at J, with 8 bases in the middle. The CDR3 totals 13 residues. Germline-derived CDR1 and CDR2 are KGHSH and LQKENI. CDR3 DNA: TGTGCCAGCTCACCTGGACAGACCTACGAGCAGTACTTC. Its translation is CASSPGQTYEQYF.

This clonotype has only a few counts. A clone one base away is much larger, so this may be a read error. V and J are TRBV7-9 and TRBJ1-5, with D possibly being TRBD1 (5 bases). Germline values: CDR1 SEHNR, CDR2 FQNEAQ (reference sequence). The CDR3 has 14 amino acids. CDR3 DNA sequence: TGTGCCAGCAGCTACGAGGGGCAAAATCGGCCCCAGCATTTT. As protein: CASSYEGQNRPQHF.

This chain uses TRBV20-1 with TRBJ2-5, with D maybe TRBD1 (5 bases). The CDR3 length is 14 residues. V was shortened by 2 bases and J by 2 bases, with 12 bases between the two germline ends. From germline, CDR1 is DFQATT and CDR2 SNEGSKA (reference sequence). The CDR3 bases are TGCAGTGCTAGATACAGGACCTCACAAGAGACCCAGTACTTC. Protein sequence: CSARYRTSQETQYF.